This entry concerns a single TCR beta chain. Original methodology: Estimates of nucleated cell counts were drawn from the amplification of reference gene primers. Clones were read by immunoSEQ multiplex PCR, and TCRdb kept only the in-frame ones, dropping some. The V and J calls and clone size are taken from that table; D and trimming were inferred from the DNA. There are around 140,000 clones in the sample; 81% occur only once, and around 8.5% lies in the top ten. The record originates from a study of blood T cell repertoires in COVID-19. Study at large: The study drew acute and convalescent COVID-19 samples from the United States, Italy and Spain. PBMCs, B-cell-depleted T cells, or T cells were the source of the cDNA or gDNA that made up the material.

The sequence was collected from a human donor in a cohort sampled during active COVID-19. The sequenced sample was peripheral blood.

In nucleotides, the CDR3 is TGTGCCAGCAGCCAAGATGTGGGTAGCCGGGATATTAATGAGCAGTTCTTC. Encoded protein: CASSQDVGSRDINEQFF. The chain links TRBV14 to TRBJ2-1; perhaps TRBD2 as D (5 bases). Trimming cost V 0 bases and J 7 bases, with 19 bases left between them. This CDR3 has 17 amino acids. CDR1 and CDR2 from the germline V gene are SGHDN and FVKESK.